What follows are 17 T cell receptor beta chains derived from one specimen sequenced in a study of cytomegalovirus exposure and HLA in healthy donors. The primer mix had 60 Vbeta and 13 Jbeta primers. Data came from immunoSEQ multiplex PCR; TCRdb stores just in-frame clones and leaves some out. The data contain around 100,000 clones, roughly 70% of them seen just once; the ten biggest clones take up roughly 10%. The sample was PBMCs. These receptors were taken from a man aged 35-49 years in good health and CMV-seropositive.

The chain has TRBV5-6 and TRBJ2-7, with 9 nucleotides matching TRBD1. V lost 3 bases to trimming and J lost 6 bases; unmatched junction nucleotides: 4. The CDR3 is made up of 13 amino acids. Looked up from germline, CDR1 is SGHDT and CDR2 is YYEEEE. CDR3 in DNA: TGTGCCAGCAGCTGGACAGGGGAAACCGAGCAGTACTTC. Translated: CASSWTGETEQYF.

This clone has just a few counts. V usage is TRBV7-6 and J usage is TRBJ2-7; 9 positions match TRBD1. CDR3 size: 16 residues. Germline CDR1 SGHVS, CDR2 FNYEAQ. The J segment lost 1 base and the V segment lost 1 base, leaving 5 bases of the junction unmatched. This chain's CDR3 is CASSLGDRALSYEQYF. DNA for the CDR3: TGTGCCAGCAGCTTAGGGGACAGGGCCCTATCCTACGAGCAGTACTTC.

The chain employs TRBV9 and TRBJ2-3, with 11 bases fitting TRBD2. Germline CDR1 is SGDLS and CDR2 is YYNGEE. The CDR3 length is 16 residues. J gave up 3 bases and V 0 bases, and 3 bases lay outside the gene matches. The CDR3: CASSVATSGSTDTQYF. The CDR3 DNA sequence: TGTGCCAGCAGCGTAGCAACTAGCGGGAGTACAGATACGCAGTATTTT.

The gene calls are TRBV19 and TRBJ1-5; the match to TRBD1 covers 10 bases. The CDR3 contains 13 residues. Germline values: CDR1 LNHDA, CDR2 SQIVND (reference sequence). V gave up 7 bases and J gave up 6 bases; unmatched junction bases: 3. The CDR3 coding sequence is TGTGCCAGTACTTGGGACAGGGGTCAGCCCCAGCATTTT. Translated, it gives CASTWDRGQPQHF.

The rearrangement joins TRBV25-1 to TRBJ1-5; unclear D gene. The germline V gene has CDR1 MGHDK and CDR2 SYGVNS. V dropped 10 bases and J dropped 4 bases, with 5 bases sitting between them. The CDR3 sequence is 10 residues long. CDR3 nucleotide sequence: TGTGCCATCCTAAATCAGCCCCAGCATTTT. Its protein is CAILNQPQHF.

This clone has just a few counts. The J gene is TRBJ1-1, the V gene TRBV6-5; no definite D call. Germline assignment: CDR1 MNHEY and CDR2 SVGAGI. The V end was cut by 6 bases, the J end by 5 bases, with 13 bases between. This CDR3 is 13 amino acids long. The CDR3 is CASSPPGETEAFF. In nucleotides, the CDR3 is TGTGCCAGCAGCCCCCCCGGGGAGACTGAAGCTTTCTTT.

V is TRBV5-6 and J is TRBJ1-2; 8 bases align to TRBD1. CDR3 length equals 16 residues. The trim removed 3 bases at V and 4 bases at J, leaving 11 bases unmatched. Germline CDR1 and CDR2: SGHDT and YYEEEE. CDR3 DNA sequence: TGTGCCAGCAGCTCCTCTGAGGGACAGGCTATCTATGGCTACACCTTC. This translates into CASSSSEGQAIYGYTF.

V and J are TRBV4-3 and TRBJ1-3; no clear D. The V gene's germline CDR1 is LGHNA and CDR2 YSLEER. Trimming took off 0 bases at V and 7 bases at J, with 4 bases between the two ends. This CDR3 comprises 12 residues. CDR3 sequence reads: CASSQDRNTIYF. Written as DNA, the CDR3 is TGCGCCAGCAGCCAAGATCGGAACACCATATATTTT.

The rearrangement links TRBV6-5 to TRBJ1-5; perhaps TRBD1 as D (5 bases). The CDR3 is made up of 14 amino acids. The V end lost 0 bases, the J end lost 7 bases, and 10 bases lay between the germline ends. CDR1 and CDR2 from the germline V gene are MNHEY and SVGAGI. As DNA, the CDR3 is TGTGCCAGCAGTTACTCCACAGGTCAACAGCCCCAGCATTTT. Its translation: CASSYSTGQQPQHF.

The chain combines TRBV29-1 with TRBJ2-3; maybe TRBD1 (6 bases). Germline V gene sequence: CDR1 SQVTM, CDR2 ANQGSEA. V lost 4 bases, J lost 3 bases, and 8 bases lay in between. The CDR3 is made up of 12 amino acids. The CDR3 loop reads CSVVTGTDTQYF. CDR3 DNA: TGCAGCGTTGTTACAGGGACAGATACGCAGTATTTT.

This clone turned up a few times. V and J are TRBV7-9 and TRBJ1-4, with D possibly TRBD1 on 5 matching bases. Per the germline V gene, CDR1 is SEHNR and CDR2 is FQNEAQ (reference sequence). This CDR3 contains 15 residues. The V end lost 2 bases, the J end lost 6 bases, and 13 bases lay between the germline ends. This chain's CDR3 is CASSLLGGGDEKLFF. CDR3 nucleotide sequence: TGTGCCAGCAGCTTACTTGGGGGAGGGGATGAAAAACTGTTTTTT.

The chain has TRBV9 and TRBJ2-1; D unclear. CDR3 length: 15 amino acids. Trimming shortened V by 0 bases and J by 9 bases, and 16 bases separated the two germline ends. CDR1 is SGDLS and CDR2 is YYNGEE in the germline V gene. The CDR3 sequence: CASSVALVPMGEQFF. The CDR3 region has the DNA TGTGCCAGCAGCGTAGCCCTAGTACCCATGGGTGAGCAGTTCTTC.

This chain connects TRBV4-1 to TRBJ2-1, with TRBD2 identical over 10 bases. This CDR3 spans 16 amino acids. Germline V lookup: CDR1 MGHRA, CDR2 YSYEKL. Germline trimming cut 0 bases from V and 8 bases from J; bases unmatched to any gene: 7. CDR3 sequence: CASSQDSSGSGDEQFF. The DNA of the CDR3 is TGCGCCAGCAGCCAAGATTCTAGCGGGAGTGGGGATGAGCAGTTCTTC.

Concerning this clone: This clone may be a read error of a much larger clone one base away. The chain recombines TRBV9 with TRBJ2-3, with 11 bases fitting TRBD2. Germline CDR1 is SGDLS and CDR2 is YYNGEE. This CDR3 comprises 15 residues. The V and J ends lost 3 bases and 0 bases, in that order; junction bases with no gene match: 0. The CDR3 loop reads CASSGTSGSTDTQYF. For the CDR3, the DNA is TGTGCCAGCAGCGGGACTAGCGGGAGCACAGATACGCAGTATTTT. The full variable domain, with the rest looked up from reference TRBV9 and TRBJ2-3, is DSGVTQTPKHLITATGQRVTLRCSPRSGDLSVYWYQQSLDQGLQFLIQYYNGEERAKGNILERFSAQQFPDLHSELNLSSLELGDSALYFCASSGTSGSTDTQYFGPGTRLTVL.

The genes are TRBV7-9 and TRBJ2-7, with D possibly being TRBD1 (6 bases). The ends were cut back, 5 bases at V and 4 bases at J, with 15 bases in the middle. Germline V lookup: CDR1 SEHNR, CDR2 FQNEAQ (reference sequence). The CDR3 runs to 14 residues. Written as DNA, the CDR3 is TGTGCCAGCAGCCAGTTGGACAGTAATTACGAGCAGTACGTC. Its translation is CASSQLDSNYEQYV.

The chain couples TRBV5-5 to TRBJ2-7; D is unresolved. Germline V lookup: CDR1 SGHKS, CDR2 YYEKEE (reference sequence). The CDR3 is made up of 14 amino acids. V was shortened by 1 base and J by 0 bases, with 8 bases between the two germline ends. DNA for the CDR3: TGTGCCAGCAGCTTGATCCCGAGCTCCTACGAGCAGTACTTC. This encodes CASSLIPSSYEQYF.

This clone has a handful of counts. The chain couples TRBV4-3 to TRBJ2-2, with 14 bases that match TRBD2. With 4 bases clipped from V and 5 bases from J, the junction kept 6 bases outside the gene matches. CDR3 length equals 17 residues. Germline values: CDR1 LGHNA, CDR2 YSLEER. CDR3 DNA sequence: TGCGCCAGCAGCCGGGGACTAGCGGGAGATAAAACCGGGGAGCTGTTTTTT. This gives the protein CASSRGLAGDKTGELFF.